The entry that follows covers one TCR beta chain sequence. No cognate antigen has been identified for it. No base-level quality is on record; no much larger clone is a single base apart. These data are taken from a study of shared clonotypes between healthy human individuals (dated by TCRdb to between 2020 and 2021). In the study overall: The cohort included a few men and a couple of women between 18 and 49 years of age. For each donor, CD4 naive and CD4 memory were each given three plates, CD8 naive was given two plates, and CD8 memory was given one plate. To estimate repertoire size and how much clonotypes are shared between individuals, the study performed deep sequencing of blood TCR repertoires from a few healthy adults. To increase sequencing depth and limit assay-specific biases, different laboratories used diverse techniques to prepare libraries and sequence TCR repertoires. Between about 0.85 and 9.5 billion PBMCs per donor were obtained by leukapheresis.

V is trimmed back by 5 bases and J by 0 bases, and the junction contains 10 bases that no gene match accounts for. The CDR1 and CDR2 encoded by the germline V gene (reference sequence) are SEHNR and FQNEAQ. The CDR3, cysteine through phenylalanine, is 17 amino acids long. This entry keeps only the CDR3 DNA: 51 bases, framed from base 1. TCR CDR3 regions were amplified from genomic DNA by multiplex PCR using the deep immunoSEQ assay. For each cell subset, the extracted genomic DNA was distributed evenly across all wells of several immunoSEQ 96-well plates, and each plate served as one replicate. For sorted subsets, 150 to 250 ng genomic DNA, equal to about 30,000 T cell genomes, was loaded into each replicate PCR. The purified libraries were quantified using a Qubit 3.0 fluorometer, sized with a Bioanalyzer 2100, and then quantified again using the KAPA Library Quantification kit. A separate single-read 150-cycle Illumina NextSeq 550 flow cell was used to sequence each immunoSEQ 96-well plate. The authors processed their data as follows. Because the immunoSEQ output included only junctional sequences and no quality scores, the filtering could not be the same as the filtering used for full-length reads. To assign V/J genes and CDR3, sequences were annotated using PyIR, a Python wrapper for IgBLAST v1.9, with IMGT germline references. Any read was removed if the V/J assignment was weak (E-value above 1e-6), the CDR3 was missing, or the read contained stop codons, out-of-frame junctions, or ambiguous translated residues. A V3J clonotype was defined by an identical inferred V gene, J gene, and CDR3 amino acid sequence. The percentage overlap between two repertoires was calculated by dividing the number of shared unique clonotypes by the size of the smaller repertoire. RTK rarefaction, the Chao1 estimator, and Recon v2.1 estimates of unobserved clonotypes were used to assess repertoire richness. For all TCRbeta clonotypes obtained by the gDNA method from four donors, generation probabilities were computed with OLGA. TCRdb re-hosts the immuneACCESS table, in-frame sequences only. Its copies lack some clones; in the studies checked, an unresolved V gene accounts for under half of them, and the cause for the rest is not known. V, J and clone size were drawn from that table, and D and trimming were deduced from the DNA. A total of about 600,000 clones appear in this sample, 97% of them only once. The ten top clones hold roughly 0.055% of the sample.

The donors were healthy, HIV-negative adults who had no recently reported acute infections or vaccinations. All donors were Caucasian adults living in Nashville, Tennessee, USA. Magnetic negative selection was used to enrich CD4+ T cells, after which naive cells were positively selected on CD45RA and the negative fraction became the memory subset. Blood was collected by leukapheresis, and PBMCs were isolated by Ficoll-Histopaque density gradient centrifugation and then cryopreserved in liquid nitrogen vapor phase. Purity and quantity of every magnetically sorted T cell population were checked by analytical flow cytometry. Each sorted fraction had its genomic DNA isolated and then quantified by UV absorbance on a Nanodrop 2000c. Study-wide findings and limitations: The small number of donors limited the genetic and exposure-history diversity represented. Clonotypes shared by all four sorted-subset donors showed higher generation probabilities than non-shared clonotypes. Estimated clonotype richness was generally larger for naive than for memory subsets. Pairwise subsampling indicated that sequencing depth was expected to affect the degree of clonotype sharing among donors. When a handful of donors were compared, the shared fraction of clonotypes was roughly 4.8% for naive CD4, less than 4% for naive CD8, more than 2% for memory CD4, and 0.35% to 0.4% for memory CD8. Incomplete sequencing was indicated by rarefaction of sorted-subset datasets, despite the large sequencing depth. Sampling was restricted to blood, and TCR repertoires in tissue are likely to differ from TCR repertoires in blood.

What was sequenced was naive CD4+ T cells sorted from blood. The cell subset or site label, as the study defines it: CD45RA+ positively selected. The V and J genes are TRBV7-9 and TRBJ2-1; a stretch of 7 junction bases matches TRBD2. This TCR was sampled from a woman aged 30 to 39 in good health. The CDR3 protein: CASSRESGIGSYNEQFF. The nucleotide sequence is given as TGTGCCAGCAGCCGCGAAAGCGGGATAGGCTCCTACAATGAGCAGTTCTTC.